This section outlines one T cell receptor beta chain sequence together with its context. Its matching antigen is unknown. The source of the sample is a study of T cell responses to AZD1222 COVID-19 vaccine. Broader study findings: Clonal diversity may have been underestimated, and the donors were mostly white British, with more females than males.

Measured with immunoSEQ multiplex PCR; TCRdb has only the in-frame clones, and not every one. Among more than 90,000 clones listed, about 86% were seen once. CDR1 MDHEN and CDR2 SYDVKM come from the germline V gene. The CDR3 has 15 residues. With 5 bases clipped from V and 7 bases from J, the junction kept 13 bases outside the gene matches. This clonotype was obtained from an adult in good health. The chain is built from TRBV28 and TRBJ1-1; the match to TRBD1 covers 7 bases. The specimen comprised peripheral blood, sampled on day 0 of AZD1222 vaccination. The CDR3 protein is CASSQPTGTDNEAFF. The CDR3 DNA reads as TGTGCCAGCAGTCAACCGACCGGGACAGATAATGAAGCTTTCTTT. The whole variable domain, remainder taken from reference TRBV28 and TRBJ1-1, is DVKVTQSSRYLVKRTGEKVFLECVQDMDHENMFWYRQDPGLGLRLIYFSYDVKMKEKGDIPEGYSVSREKKERFSLILESASTNQTSMYLCASSQPTGTDNEAFFGQGTRLTVV.